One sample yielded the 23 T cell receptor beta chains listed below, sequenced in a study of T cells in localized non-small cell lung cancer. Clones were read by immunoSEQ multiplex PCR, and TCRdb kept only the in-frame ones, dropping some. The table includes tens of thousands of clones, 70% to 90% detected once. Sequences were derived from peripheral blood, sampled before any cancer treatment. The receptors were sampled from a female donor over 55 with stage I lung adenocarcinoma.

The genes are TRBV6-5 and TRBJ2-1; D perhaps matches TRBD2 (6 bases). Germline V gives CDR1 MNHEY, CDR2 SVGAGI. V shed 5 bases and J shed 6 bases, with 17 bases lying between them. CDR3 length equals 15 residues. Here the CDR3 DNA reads TGTGCCAGCAGTCGGGACTCCTCCTATACCAATGAGCAGTTCTTC. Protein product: CASSRDSSYTNEQFF.

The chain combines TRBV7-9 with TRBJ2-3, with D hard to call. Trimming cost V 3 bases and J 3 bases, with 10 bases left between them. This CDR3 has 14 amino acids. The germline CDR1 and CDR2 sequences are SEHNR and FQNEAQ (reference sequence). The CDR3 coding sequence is TGTGCCAGCAGCTTGGGTAAGGCGACAGATACGCAGTATTTT. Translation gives CASSLGKATDTQYF.

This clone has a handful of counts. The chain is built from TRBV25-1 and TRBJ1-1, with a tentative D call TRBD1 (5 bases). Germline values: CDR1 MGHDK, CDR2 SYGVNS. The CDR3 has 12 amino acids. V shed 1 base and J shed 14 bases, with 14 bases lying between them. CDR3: CASSEFGTRSFF. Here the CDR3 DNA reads TGTGCCAGCAGTGAATTCGGGACCCGCTCCTTCTTT.

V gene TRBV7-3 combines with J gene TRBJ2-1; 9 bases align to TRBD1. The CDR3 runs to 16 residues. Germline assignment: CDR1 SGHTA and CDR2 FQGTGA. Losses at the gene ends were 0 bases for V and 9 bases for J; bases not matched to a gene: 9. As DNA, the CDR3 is TGTGCCAGCAGCTTAACCGGGACAGGGAGGAGTAGTGAGCAGTTCTTC. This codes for CASSLTGTGRSSEQFF.

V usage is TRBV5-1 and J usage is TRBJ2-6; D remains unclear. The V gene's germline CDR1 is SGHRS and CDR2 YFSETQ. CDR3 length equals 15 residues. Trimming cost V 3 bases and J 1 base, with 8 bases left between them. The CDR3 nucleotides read TGCGCCAGCAGCTCAAGTAATTCTGGGGCCAACGTCCTGACTTTC. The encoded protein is CASSSSNSGANVLTF.

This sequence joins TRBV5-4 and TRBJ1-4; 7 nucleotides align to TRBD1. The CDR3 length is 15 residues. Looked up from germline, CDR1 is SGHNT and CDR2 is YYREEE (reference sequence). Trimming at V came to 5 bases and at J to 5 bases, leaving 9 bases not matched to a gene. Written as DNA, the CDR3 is TGTGCCAGCAGTCGCGGTTTGACAGGGAATGAAAAACTGTTTTTT. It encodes CASSRGLTGNEKLFF.

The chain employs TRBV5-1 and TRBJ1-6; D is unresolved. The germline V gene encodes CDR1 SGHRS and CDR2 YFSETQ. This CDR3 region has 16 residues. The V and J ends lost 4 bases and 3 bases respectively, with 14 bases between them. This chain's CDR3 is CASSKGPTLYNSPLHF. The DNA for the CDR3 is TGCGCCAGCAGCAAAGGTCCGACGCTCTATAATTCACCCCTCCACTTT.

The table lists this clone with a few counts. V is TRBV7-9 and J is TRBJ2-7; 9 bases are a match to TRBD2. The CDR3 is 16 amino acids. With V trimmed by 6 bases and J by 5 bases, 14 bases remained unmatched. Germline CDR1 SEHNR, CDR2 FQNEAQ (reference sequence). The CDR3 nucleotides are TGTGCCAGCAGTCCCAGCACGATGGTAGCGGGGGACGAGCAGTACTTC. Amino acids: CASSPSTMVAGDEQYF.

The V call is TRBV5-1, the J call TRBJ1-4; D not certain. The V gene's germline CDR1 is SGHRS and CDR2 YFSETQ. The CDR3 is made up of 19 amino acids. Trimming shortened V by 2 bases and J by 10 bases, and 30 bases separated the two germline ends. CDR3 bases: TGCGCCAGCAGCTTTACCACCGTGGCCGGCAGTGGGCTTCTTGGAAAACTGTTTTTT. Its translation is CASSFTTVAGSGLLGKLFF.

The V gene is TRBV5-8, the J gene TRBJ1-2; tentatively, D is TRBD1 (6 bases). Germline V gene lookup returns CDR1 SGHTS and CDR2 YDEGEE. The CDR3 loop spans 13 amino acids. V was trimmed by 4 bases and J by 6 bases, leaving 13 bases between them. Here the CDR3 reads CASSRGAGNGYTF. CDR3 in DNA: TGTGCCAGCAGCCGGGGGGCAGGGAATGGCTACACCTTC.

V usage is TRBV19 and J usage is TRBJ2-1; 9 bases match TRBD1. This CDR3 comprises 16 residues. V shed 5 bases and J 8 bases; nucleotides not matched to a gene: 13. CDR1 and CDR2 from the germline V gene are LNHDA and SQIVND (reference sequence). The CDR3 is CASSGSGYRGRDEQFF. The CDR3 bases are TGTGCCAGTAGTGGATCCGGGTACAGGGGGCGGGATGAGCAGTTCTTC.

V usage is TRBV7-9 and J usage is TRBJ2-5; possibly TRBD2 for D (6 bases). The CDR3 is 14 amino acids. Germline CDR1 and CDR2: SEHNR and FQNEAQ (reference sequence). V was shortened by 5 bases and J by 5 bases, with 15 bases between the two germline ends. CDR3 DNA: TGTGCCAGCAGCCACCCCACTAGCTTCGAGACCCAGTACTTC. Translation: CASSHPTSFETQYF. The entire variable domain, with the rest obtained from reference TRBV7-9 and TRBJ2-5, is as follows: DTGVSQNPRHKITKRGQNVTFRCDPISEHNRLYWYRQTLGQGPEFLTYFQNEAQLEKSRLLSDRFSAERPKGSFSTLEIQRTEQGDSAMYLCASSHPTSFETQYFGPGTRLLVL.

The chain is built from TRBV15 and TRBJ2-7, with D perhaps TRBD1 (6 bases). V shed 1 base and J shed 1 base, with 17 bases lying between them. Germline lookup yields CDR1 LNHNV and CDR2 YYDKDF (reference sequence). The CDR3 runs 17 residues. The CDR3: CATSRGGYRDLSYEQYF. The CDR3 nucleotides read TGTGCCACCAGCAGAGGGGGATACAGGGATTTGTCCTACGAGCAGTACTTC. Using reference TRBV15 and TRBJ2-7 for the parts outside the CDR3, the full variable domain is DAMVIQNPRYQVTQFGKPVTLSCSQTLNHNVMYWYQQKSSQAPKLLFHYYDKDFNNEADTPDNFQSRRPNTSFCFLDIRSPGLGDTAMYLCATSRGGYRDLSYEQYFGPGTRLTVT.

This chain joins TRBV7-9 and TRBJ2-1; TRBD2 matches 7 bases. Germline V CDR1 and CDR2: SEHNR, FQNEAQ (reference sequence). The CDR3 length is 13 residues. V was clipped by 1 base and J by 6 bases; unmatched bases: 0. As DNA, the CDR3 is TGTGCCAGCAGCTTAGGCGGGAGCAATGAGCAGTTCTTC. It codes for CASSLGGSNEQFF.

The CDR3 coding sequence is TGTGCCAGTAGTATGTCCGGGCCTGGAGCTAATGAAAAACTGTTTTTT. This codes for CASSMSGPGANEKLFF. This chain connects TRBV19 to TRBJ1-4; D unclear. V shed 3 bases and J shed 3 bases, with 14 bases lying between them. Germline V gene lookup returns CDR1 LNHDA and CDR2 SQIVND (reference sequence). This CDR3 spans 16 amino acids. Using reference TRBV19 and TRBJ1-4 for the parts outside the CDR3, the full variable domain is DGGITQSPKYLFRKEGQNVTLSCEQNLNHDAMYWYRQDPGQGLRLIYYSQIVNDFQKGDIAEGYSVSREKKESFPLTVTSAQKNPTAFYLCASSMSGPGANEKLFFGSGTQLSVL.

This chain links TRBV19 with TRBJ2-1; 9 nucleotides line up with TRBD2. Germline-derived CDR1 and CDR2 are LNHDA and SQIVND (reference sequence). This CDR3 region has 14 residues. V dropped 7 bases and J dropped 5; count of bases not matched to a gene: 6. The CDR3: CASTYSGGNNEQFF. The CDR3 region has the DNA TGTGCCAGTACCTATAGCGGGGGAAACAATGAGCAGTTCTTC.

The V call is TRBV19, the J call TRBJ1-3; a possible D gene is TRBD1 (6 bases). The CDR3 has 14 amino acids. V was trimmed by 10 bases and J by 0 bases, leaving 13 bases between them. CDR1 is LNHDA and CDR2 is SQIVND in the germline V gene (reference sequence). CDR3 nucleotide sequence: TGTGCCACCTCGGACAGTTACTCTGGAAACACCATATATTTT. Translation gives CATSDSYSGNTIYF.

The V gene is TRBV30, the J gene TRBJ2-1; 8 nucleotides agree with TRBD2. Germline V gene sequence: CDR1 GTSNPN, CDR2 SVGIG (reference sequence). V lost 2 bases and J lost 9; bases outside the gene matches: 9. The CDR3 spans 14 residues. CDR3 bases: TGTGCCTGGAGTAAGCTAGCGGGTAATGGTGAGCAGTTCTTC. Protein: CAWSKLAGNGEQFF.

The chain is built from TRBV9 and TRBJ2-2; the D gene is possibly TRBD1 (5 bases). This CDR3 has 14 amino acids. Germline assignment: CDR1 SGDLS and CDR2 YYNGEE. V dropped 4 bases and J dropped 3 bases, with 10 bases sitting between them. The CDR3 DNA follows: TGTGCCAGCAGCCCAGGGTTGCACACCGGGGAGCTGTTTTTT. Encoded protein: CASSPGLHTGELFF. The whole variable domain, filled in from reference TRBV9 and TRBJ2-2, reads DSGVTQTPKHLITATGQRVTLRCSPRSGDLSVYWYQQSLDQGLQFLIQYYNGEERAKGNILERFSAQQFPDLHSELNLSSLELGDSALYFCASSPGLHTGELFFGEGSRLTVL.

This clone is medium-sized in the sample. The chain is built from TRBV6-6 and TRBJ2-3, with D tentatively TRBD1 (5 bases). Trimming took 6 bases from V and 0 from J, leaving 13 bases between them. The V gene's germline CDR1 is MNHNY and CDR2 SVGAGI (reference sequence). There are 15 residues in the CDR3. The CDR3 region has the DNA TGTGCCAGCAGACCAGACAGCCTAAGCACAGATACGCAGTATTTT. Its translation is CASRPDSLSTDTQYF.

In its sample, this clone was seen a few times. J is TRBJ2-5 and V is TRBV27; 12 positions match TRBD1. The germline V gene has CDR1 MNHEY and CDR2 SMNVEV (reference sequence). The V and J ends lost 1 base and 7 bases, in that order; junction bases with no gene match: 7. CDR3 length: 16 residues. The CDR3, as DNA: TGTGCCAGCAGTTTATTTTCCGGGACAGGGGGCTCGACCCAGTACTTC. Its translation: CASSLFSGTGGSTQYF.

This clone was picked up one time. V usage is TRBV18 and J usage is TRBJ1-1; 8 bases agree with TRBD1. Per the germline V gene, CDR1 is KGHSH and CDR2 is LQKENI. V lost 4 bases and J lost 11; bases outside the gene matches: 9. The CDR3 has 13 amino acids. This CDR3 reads CASSQGQGASAFF. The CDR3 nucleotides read TGTGCCAGCTCACAAGGACAGGGAGCTTCGGCTTTCTTT.

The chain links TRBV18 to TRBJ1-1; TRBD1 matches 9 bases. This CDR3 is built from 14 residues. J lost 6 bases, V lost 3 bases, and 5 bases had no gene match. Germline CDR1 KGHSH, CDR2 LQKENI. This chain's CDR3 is CASSPRQGDPEAFF. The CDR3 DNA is TGTGCCAGCTCACCTCGACAGGGGGATCCTGAAGCTTTCTTT. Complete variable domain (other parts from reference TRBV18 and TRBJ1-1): NAGVMQNPRHLVRRRGQEARLRCSPMKGHSHVYWYRQLPEEGLKFMVYLQKENIIDESGMPKERFSAEFPKEGPSILRIQQVVRGDSAAYFCASSPRQGDPEAFFGQGTRLTVV.